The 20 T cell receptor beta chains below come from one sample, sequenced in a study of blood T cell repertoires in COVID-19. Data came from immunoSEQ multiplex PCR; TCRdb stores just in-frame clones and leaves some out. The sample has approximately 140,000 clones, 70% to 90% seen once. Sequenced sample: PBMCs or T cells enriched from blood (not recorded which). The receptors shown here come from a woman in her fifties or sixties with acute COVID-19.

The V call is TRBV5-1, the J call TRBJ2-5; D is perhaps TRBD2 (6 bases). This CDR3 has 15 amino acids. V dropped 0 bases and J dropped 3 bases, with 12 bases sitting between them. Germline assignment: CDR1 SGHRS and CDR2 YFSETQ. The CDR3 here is CASSLETSGEETQYF. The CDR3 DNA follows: TGCGCCAGCAGCTTGGAGACGTCGGGGGAAGAGACCCAGTACTTC.

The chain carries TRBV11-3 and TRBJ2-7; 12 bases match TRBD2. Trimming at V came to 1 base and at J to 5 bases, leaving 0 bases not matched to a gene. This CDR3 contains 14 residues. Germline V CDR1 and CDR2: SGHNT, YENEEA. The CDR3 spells CASSLGLAGDEQYF. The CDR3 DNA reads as TGTGCCAGCAGCTTAGGACTAGCGGGAGACGAGCAGTACTTC.

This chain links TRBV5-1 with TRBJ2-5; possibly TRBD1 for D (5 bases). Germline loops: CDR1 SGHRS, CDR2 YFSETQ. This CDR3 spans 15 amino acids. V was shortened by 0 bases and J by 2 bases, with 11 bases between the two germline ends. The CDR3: CASSLALRTQETQYF. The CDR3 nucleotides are TGCGCCAGCAGCTTGGCCCTCAGGACACAAGAGACCCAGTACTTC.

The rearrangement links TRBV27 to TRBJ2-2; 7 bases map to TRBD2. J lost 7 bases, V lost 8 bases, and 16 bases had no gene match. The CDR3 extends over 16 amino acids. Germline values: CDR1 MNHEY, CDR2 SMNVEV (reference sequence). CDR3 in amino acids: CASSAVGGTKGGELFF. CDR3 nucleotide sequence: TGTGCCAGCTCGGCGGTGGGCGGGACTAAAGGCGGGGAGCTGTTTTTT.

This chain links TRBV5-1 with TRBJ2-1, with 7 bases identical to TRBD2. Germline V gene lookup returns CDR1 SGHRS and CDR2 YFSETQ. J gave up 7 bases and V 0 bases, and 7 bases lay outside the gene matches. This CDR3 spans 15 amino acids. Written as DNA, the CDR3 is TGCGCCAGCAGCTTGGGGGTCGGGAGGAGGAATGAGCAGTTCTTC. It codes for CASSLGVGRRNEQFF.

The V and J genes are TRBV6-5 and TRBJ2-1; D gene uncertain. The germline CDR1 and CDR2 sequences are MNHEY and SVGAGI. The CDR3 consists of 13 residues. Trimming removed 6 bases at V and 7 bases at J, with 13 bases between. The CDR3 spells CASRRTGANEQFF. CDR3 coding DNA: TGTGCCAGCAGACGAACGGGTGCTAATGAGCAGTTCTTC.

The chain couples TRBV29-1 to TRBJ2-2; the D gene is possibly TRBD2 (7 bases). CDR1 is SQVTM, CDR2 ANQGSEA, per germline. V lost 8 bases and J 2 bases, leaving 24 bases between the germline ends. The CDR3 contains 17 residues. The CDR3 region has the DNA TGCAGCCCGAGGGGGGGCGATCCCTACAAAAACACCGGGGAGCTGTTTTTT. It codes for CSPRGGDPYKNTGELFF.

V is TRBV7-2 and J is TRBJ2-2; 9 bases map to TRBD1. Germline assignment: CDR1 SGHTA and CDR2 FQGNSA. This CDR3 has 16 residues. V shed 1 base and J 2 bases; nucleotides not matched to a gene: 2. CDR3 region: CASSLGGQGNTGELFF. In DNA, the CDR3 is TGTGCCAGCAGCTTAGGGGGACAGGGTAACACCGGGGAGCTGTTTTTT.

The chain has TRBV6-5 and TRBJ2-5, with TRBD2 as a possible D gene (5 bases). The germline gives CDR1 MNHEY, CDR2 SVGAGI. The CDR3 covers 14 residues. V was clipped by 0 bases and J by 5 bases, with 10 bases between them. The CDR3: CASSYSEGRETQYF. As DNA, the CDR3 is TGTGCCAGCAGTTACTCAGAGGGTCGGGAGACCCAGTACTTC.

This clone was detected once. CDR3 bases: TGTGCCAGCAGCCAAGGGGCTACGCACACCGGGGAGCTGTTTTTT. Translated: CASSQGATHTGELFF. The gene calls are TRBV3-1 (or the pseudogene TRBV3-2) and TRBJ2-2; D not resolved. V was shortened by 1 base and J by 3 bases, with 9 bases between the two germline ends. CDR3 size: 15 residues. Germline V gene data show CDR1 as LGHDT and CDR2 as YNNKEL (reference sequence).

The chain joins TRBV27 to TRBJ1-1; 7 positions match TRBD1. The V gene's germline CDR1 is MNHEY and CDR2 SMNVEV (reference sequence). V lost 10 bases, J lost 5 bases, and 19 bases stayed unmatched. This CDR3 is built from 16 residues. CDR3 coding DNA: TGTGCCACTGGCCCCGTCCCAGACACAGGGGTAACTGAAGCTTTCTTT. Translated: CATGPVPDTGVTEAFF.

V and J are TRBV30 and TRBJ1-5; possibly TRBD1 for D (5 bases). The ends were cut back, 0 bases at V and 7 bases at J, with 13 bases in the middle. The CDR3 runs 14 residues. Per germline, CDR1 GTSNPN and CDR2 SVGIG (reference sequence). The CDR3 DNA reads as TGTGCCTGGAGTGTAGATGCCCGGGGGCAGCCCCAGCATTTT. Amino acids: CAWSVDARGQPQHF.

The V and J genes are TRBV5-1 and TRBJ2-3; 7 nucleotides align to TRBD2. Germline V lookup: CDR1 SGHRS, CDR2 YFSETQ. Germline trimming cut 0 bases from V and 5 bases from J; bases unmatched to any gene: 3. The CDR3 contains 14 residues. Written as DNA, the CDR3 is TGCGCCAGCAGCTTGGAGGCTAGCGGAGATACGCAGTATTTT. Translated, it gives CASSLEASGDTQYF.

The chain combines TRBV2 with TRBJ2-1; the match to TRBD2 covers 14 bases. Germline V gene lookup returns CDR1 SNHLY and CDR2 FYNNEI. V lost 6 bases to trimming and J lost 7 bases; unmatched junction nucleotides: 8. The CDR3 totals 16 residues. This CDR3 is CASRLGGLAGVNEQFF. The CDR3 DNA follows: TGTGCCAGCAGGCTGGGGGGACTAGCGGGAGTGAATGAGCAGTTCTTC.

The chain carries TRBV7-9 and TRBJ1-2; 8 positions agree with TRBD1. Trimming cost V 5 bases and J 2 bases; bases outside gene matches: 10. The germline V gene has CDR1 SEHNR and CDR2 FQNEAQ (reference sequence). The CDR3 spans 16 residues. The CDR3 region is CASSRTDRASNYGYTF. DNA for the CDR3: TGTGCCAGCAGCCGGACGGACAGGGCTTCGAACTATGGCTACACCTTC.

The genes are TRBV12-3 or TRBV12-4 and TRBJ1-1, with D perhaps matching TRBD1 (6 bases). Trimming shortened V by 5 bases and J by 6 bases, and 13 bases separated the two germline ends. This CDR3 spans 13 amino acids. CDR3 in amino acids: CASSRSGDPEAFF. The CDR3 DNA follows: TGTGCCAGCAGTCGGTCAGGGGACCCTGAAGCTTTCTTT.

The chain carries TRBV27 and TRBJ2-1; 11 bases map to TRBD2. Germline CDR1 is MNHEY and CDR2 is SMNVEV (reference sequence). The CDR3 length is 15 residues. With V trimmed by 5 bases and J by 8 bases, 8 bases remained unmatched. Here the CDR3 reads CASSRVIAGGYEQFF. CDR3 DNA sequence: TGTGCCAGCAGTCGGGTGATAGCGGGAGGGTATGAGCAGTTCTTC.

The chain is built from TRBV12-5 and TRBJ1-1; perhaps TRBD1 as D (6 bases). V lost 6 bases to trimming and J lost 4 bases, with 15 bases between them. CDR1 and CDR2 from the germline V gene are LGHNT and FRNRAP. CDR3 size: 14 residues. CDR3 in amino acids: CASGSPGHGTEAFF. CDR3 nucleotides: TGTGCTAGTGGATCTCCGGGACACGGCACTGAAGCTTTCTTT.

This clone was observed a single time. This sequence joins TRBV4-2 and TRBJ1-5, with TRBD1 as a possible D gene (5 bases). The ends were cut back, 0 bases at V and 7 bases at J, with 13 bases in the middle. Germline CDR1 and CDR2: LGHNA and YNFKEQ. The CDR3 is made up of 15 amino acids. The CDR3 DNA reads TGTGCCAGCAGCCAAGATCCAGGGTCCGGACAGCCCCAGCATTTT. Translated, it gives CASSQDPGSGQPQHF.

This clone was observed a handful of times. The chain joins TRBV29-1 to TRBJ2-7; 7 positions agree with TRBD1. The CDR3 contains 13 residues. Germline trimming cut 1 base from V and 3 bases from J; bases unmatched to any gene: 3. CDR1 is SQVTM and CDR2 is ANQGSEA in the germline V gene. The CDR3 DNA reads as TGCAGCGTTGAAGCCGACAGGGACTACGAGCAGTACTTC. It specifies CSVEADRDYEQYF.